Below, 26 T cell receptor beta chains from the same sample are listed, as sequenced in a study of T cells in Graves' hyperthyroidism and ophthalmopathy. TCR beta CDR3 sequences were amplified from RNA transcripts. HTBI primers were used for first-round RT-PCR of the TCR CDR3. TCRdb re-analysed the multiplex PCR reads in MiXCR, keeping a single row per CDR3 protein. The repertoire holds approximately 620,000 distinct CDR3 sequences, with about 15% as singletons. What was sequenced was blood. These receptors originate from a woman in her 30s with Graves' hyperthyroidism that later progressed to Graves' ophthalmopathy.

This clonotype has a count of ten or more. CDR3: CASSPAERVNNEQFF. In nucleotides, the CDR3 is TGTGCCAGCAGCCCAGCTGAGAGGGTGAACAATGAGCAGTTCTTC. The chain joins TRBV3-1 to TRBJ2-1; tentative D call: TRBD2 (5 bases). Germline V CDR1 and CDR2: LGHDT, YNNKEL (reference sequence). CDR3 length: 15 amino acids. V was shortened by 4 bases and J by 5 bases, with 15 bases between the two germline ends.

This clonotype occurred many times. The chain joins TRBV7-2 to TRBJ2-7; tentative D call: TRBD2 (5 bases). Trimming took off 5 bases at V and 0 bases at J, with 14 bases between the two ends. This CDR3 spans 15 amino acids. CDR1 is SGHTA, CDR2 FQGNSA, per germline. The CDR3 DNA reads as TGTGCCAGCAGCCCCCGGGGAGTACTCTCCTACGAGCAGTACTTC. It translates to CASSPRGVLSYEQYF. The entire variable domain, with the rest obtained from reference TRBV7-2 and TRBJ2-7, is as follows: GAGVSQSPSNKVTEKGKDVELRCDPISGHTALYWYRQSLGQGLEFLIYFQGNSAPDKSGLPSDRFSAERTGGSVSTLTIQRTQQEDSAVYLCASSPRGVLSYEQYFGPGTRLTVT.

The table lists this clonotype with many counts. The gene calls are TRBV19 and TRBJ2-1, with 7 bases fitting TRBD1. V was pared by 1 base and J by 6 bases, with 3 bases of the junction left unmatched. Germline V gives CDR1 LNHDA, CDR2 SQIVND (reference sequence). The CDR3 runs to 14 residues. The CDR3 here is CASSIAGTVNEQFF. In DNA, the CDR3 is TGTGCCAGTAGTATAGCCGGGACAGTCAATGAGCAGTTCTTC.

This clonotype was picked up many times. The V gene is TRBV12-3 or TRBV12-4, the J gene TRBJ1-1; unclear D gene. The length of the CDR3 is 11 residues. The V and J ends lost 1 base and 8 bases respectively, with 5 bases between them. For the CDR3, the DNA is TGTGCCAGCAGTTTAGGGATCGAAGCTTTCTTT. Its protein is CASSLGIEAFF.

This clonotype appeared a few times. This chain joins TRBV30 and TRBJ1-4, with D maybe TRBD1 (6 bases). Germline CDR1 reads GTSNPN; CDR2 reads SVGIG (reference sequence). V was cut by 3 bases and J by 0 bases, with 11 bases left in between. The CDR3 is 15 amino acids. This CDR3 is CAWRAGQPTNEKLFF. The CDR3 nucleotides are TGTGCCTGGAGGGCTGGACAGCCAACTAATGAAAAACTGTTTTTT.

Many counts were recorded for this clonotype. This chain uses TRBV6-1 with TRBJ1-1, with D perhaps TRBD1 (5 bases). V lost 3 bases and J lost 5, with 16 bases in between. CDR1 and CDR2 from the germline V gene are MNHNS and SASEGT. The CDR3 extends over 15 amino acids. The CDR3 bases are TGTGCCAGCAGTGATTTGGGGGGGTTGAGGACTGAAGCTTTCTTT. This translates into CASSDLGGLRTEAFF.

This clonotype was seen repeatedly, ten times or more. This chain uses TRBV6-1 with TRBJ1-1, with 9 bases fitting TRBD1. Germline-derived CDR1 and CDR2 are MNHNS and SASEGT. The CDR3 loop spans 14 amino acids. V shed 5 bases, J shed 4 bases, and the junction held 5 bases outside the gene matches. The CDR3 nucleotides read TGTGCCAGCAGTCTTCGGGACAGGGCCACTGAAGCTTTCTTT. Translating gives CASSLRDRATEAFF.

A few counts support this clonotype. This sequence joins TRBV7-9 and TRBJ1-4, with 8 bases matching TRBD1. The germline V gene has CDR1 SEHNR and CDR2 FQNEAQ (reference sequence). The CDR3 totals 15 residues. V was pared by 3 bases and J by 8 bases, with 8 bases of the junction left unmatched. CDR3: CASSFAGTGGEKLFF. In nucleotides, the CDR3 is TGTGCCAGCAGCTTTGCCGGGACAGGAGGCGAAAAACTGTTTTTT.

This clonotype has only a few counts. A junction boundary mismatches the germline segment, possibly from a read error. The V call is TRBV28, the J call TRBJ2-7; a weak D match, TRBD2 (5 bases). Per the germline V gene, CDR1 is MDHEN and CDR2 is SYDVKM. The CDR3 runs 11 residues. The CDR3: CASYSRWEQHF. The CDR3 nucleotides read TGTGCCAGCTATTCTCGGTGGGAGCAGCACTTC. Supplemented by reference TRBV28 and TRBJ2-7, the full variable domain reads DVKVTQSSRYLVKRTGEKVFLECVQDMDHENMFWYRQDPGLGLRLIYFSYDVKMKEKGDIPEGYSVSREKKERFSLILESASTNQTSMYLCASYSRWEQHFGPGTRLTVT.

V and J are TRBV11-2 and TRBJ2-1; TRBD1 matches at 9 bases. Germline assignment: CDR1 SGHAT and CDR2 FQNNGV. V lost 5 bases, J lost 9 bases, and 5 bases stayed unmatched. The CDR3 totals 13 residues. The DNA for the CDR3 is TGTGCCAGCAGCAAGGGACAGGGCGGTGAGCAGTTCTTC. This gives the protein CASSKGQGGEQFF.

This clonotype was recorded at least ten times. The chain links TRBV7-9 to TRBJ1-1, with D uncertain. CDR3 length equals 15 residues. Germline assignment: CDR1 SEHNR and CDR2 FQNEAQ (reference sequence). Trimming cost V 1 base and J 6 bases, with 15 bases left between them. CDR3 in amino acids: CASSLDGVSEAEAFF. The CDR3 nucleotides are TGTGCCAGCAGCTTAGATGGAGTGTCGGAGGCTGAAGCTTTCTTT.

V is TRBV12-3 or TRBV12-4 and J is TRBJ1-1; no clear D. The CDR3 contains 15 residues. V dropped 7 bases and J dropped 1 base, with 16 bases sitting between them. The CDR3 sequence is CASISQIAGNTEAFF. In DNA, the CDR3 is TGTGCCAGCATCTCCCAAATCGCGGGGAACACTGAAGCTTTCTTT.

This clonotype was recorded many times. The chain combines TRBV2 with TRBJ2-5; a possible D gene is TRBD1 (5 bases). CDR1 and CDR2 (germline): SNHLY, FYNNEI. V was cut by 2 bases and J by 4 bases, with 14 bases left in between. The CDR3 is 15 amino acids. This chain's CDR3 is CASSEQGYGAETQYF. The CDR3 DNA follows: TGTGCCAGCAGTGAACAGGGTTATGGGGCAGAGACCCAGTACTTC.

There are many counts of this clonotype. V is TRBV4-2 and J is TRBJ2-7, with D unresolved. This CDR3 has 14 residues. Trimming took 0 bases from V and 4 from J, leaving 10 bases between them. CDR1 is LGHNA, CDR2 YNFKEQ, per germline. CDR3 sequence: CASSQDRARYEQYF. DNA of the CDR3: TGTGCCAGCAGCCAAGATAGGGCAAGGTACGAGCAGTACTTC.

This clonotype has a handful of counts. The rearrangement uses TRBV4-2 and TRBJ2-7; 9 bases match TRBD1. The length of the CDR3 is 15 residues. With 0 bases clipped from V and 2 bases from J, the junction kept 2 bases outside the gene matches. The germline V gene has CDR1 LGHNA and CDR2 YNFKEQ. CDR3 loop: CASSQETGGPYEQYF. CDR3 nucleotide sequence: TGTGCCAGCAGCCAAGAGACAGGGGGACCCTACGAGCAGTACTTC.

This clonotype was counted ten times or more. V gene TRBV20-1 combines with J gene TRBJ2-3; 10 bases map to TRBD2. Germline CDR1 DFQATT, CDR2 SNEGSKA (reference sequence). This CDR3 contains 13 residues. The V gene end was trimmed by 3 bases and the J gene end by 6 bases; junction bases not matched to a gene: 3. CDR3 in amino acids: CSASLAGADTQYF. DNA of the CDR3: TGCAGTGCTAGTCTAGCGGGAGCTGATACGCAGTATTTT.

Comments on this clonotype: It may be a read error: a sequence one base away is much more abundant. V and J are TRBV12-3 or TRBV12-4 and TRBJ2-7, with unresolved D. The CDR3 has 12 residues. CDR3 sequence: CAGSLQPYEQYF. CDR3 nucleotide sequence: TGTGCCGGCAGTTTACAGCCGTACGAGCAGTACTTC.

The chain couples TRBV20-1 to TRBJ2-3; TRBD2 agrees at 7 bases. The V gene's germline CDR1 is DFQATT and CDR2 SNEGSKA (reference sequence). The ends lost 5 bases at V and 0 bases at J; junction bases unmatched: 8. This CDR3 is 15 amino acids long. CDR3 protein: CSAVYLAESTDTQYF. The CDR3 DNA is TGCAGTGCTGTCTATCTAGCGGAGAGCACAGATACGCAGTATTTT.

The gene calls are TRBV3-1 and TRBJ1-2; D call uncertain. This CDR3 spans 14 amino acids. V shed 4 bases and J shed 7 bases, with 16 bases lying between them. Germline CDR1 and CDR2: LGHDT and YNNKEL (reference sequence). This CDR3 reads CASSPLTLLSGYTF. Here the CDR3 DNA reads TGTGCCAGCAGCCCTCTGACACTATTATCTGGCTACACCTTC.

This rearrangement joins TRBV12-3 or TRBV12-4 to TRBJ2-7; 12 bases match TRBD2. The CDR3 is 15 amino acids. Trimming at V came to 7 bases and at J to 2 bases, leaving 6 bases not matched to a gene. The CDR3 protein is CASTPRTSGTYEQYF. The CDR3 DNA is TGTGCCAGCACCCCTAGGACTAGCGGGACCTACGAGCAGTACTTC.

This clonotype was observed at least ten times. J is TRBJ2-1 and V is TRBV11-2; D gene uncertain. The ends were cut back, 4 bases at V and 4 bases at J, with 14 bases in the middle. This CDR3 comprises 15 residues. Germline V gene sequence: CDR1 SGHAT, CDR2 FQNNGV. The CDR3 DNA reads TGTGCCAGCAGCTCCGGTGCTGCATTTTACAATGAGCAGTTCTTC. Translated: CASSSGAAFYNEQFF.

This clonotype has at least ten counts. J is TRBJ1-2 and V is TRBV18; TRBD1 matches at 7 bases. The CDR3 contains 14 residues. CDR1 is KGHSH, CDR2 LQKENI, per germline. V dropped 6 bases and J dropped 6; count of bases not matched to a gene: 10. CDR3 nucleotides: TGTGCCAGCTCGCGGACAGGAGACGATCATGGCTACACCTTC. Translation: CASSRTGDDHGYTF.

With regard to this clonotype: A much larger clone sits a single nucleotide away, making a read error possible. The chain has TRBV5-1 and TRBJ2-3; the D is unclear. This CDR3 comprises 15 residues. CDR1 SGHRS and CDR2 YFSETQ come from the germline V gene. The chain's CDR3 is CAGSPRAVGTDTQYF. DNA for the CDR3: TGCGCCGGCAGCCCCCGCGCGGTAGGAACAGATACGCAGTATTTT.

This rearrangement joins TRBV30 to TRBJ2-7; D gene unclear. Deletions cut 2 bases from V and 1 base from J, with 12 bases between. The CDR3 is 14 residues long. Germline V lookup: CDR1 GTSNPN, CDR2 SVGIG (reference sequence). This CDR3 reads CAWSMGSGSYEQYF. CDR3 nucleotides: TGTGCCTGGAGTATGGGCAGTGGATCCTACGAGCAGTACTTC.

The table lists this clonotype with a few counts. This sequence joins TRBV7-8 and TRBJ2-3; D uncertain. Germline lookup yields CDR1 SGHVS and CDR2 FQNEAQ. The CDR3 sequence is 15 residues long. V was cut by 1 base and J by 2 bases, with 10 bases left in between. CDR3 bases: TGTGCCAGCAGCTTAGGGCAATACAACACAGATACGCAGTATTTT. This encodes CASSLGQYNTDTQYF.

Only a few counts were recorded for this clonotype. This chain joins TRBV20-1 and TRBJ1-1; D might be TRBD1 (6 bases). This CDR3 is 11 amino acids long. Per the germline V gene, CDR1 is DFQATT and CDR2 is SNEGSKA (reference sequence). V lost 5 bases and J lost 6, with 10 bases in between. CDR3 in amino acids: CSAPGEAEAFF. CDR3 coding DNA: TGCAGTGCTCCAGGGGAGGCTGAAGCTTTCTTT.